The 20 T cell receptor beta chains below come from one sample, sequenced in a study of human T cells and chemical hapten exposure. Time point here: patch test 2, 6 weeks after DPC sensitization. Treatment in this sample: therapeutic diphenylcyclopropenone sensitization with weekly scalp DPC. TCRdb redid the calling of the RACE reads with MiXCR, one entry per CDR3 protein. The sample lists 85,000 to 95,000 distinct CDR3 sequences; 9.5% to 11% were seen once. This specimen was whole blood, taken in connection with sensitization to the hapten diphenylcyclopropenone (DPC). Every receptor here comes from a middle-aged man with alopecia areata. Some clones in this sample may be carry-over from other donors' samples.

This clonotype was observed a handful of times. The gene calls are TRBV2 and TRBJ2-4, with 8 bases fitting TRBD2. The CDR3 loop spans 19 amino acids. Trimming at V came to 2 bases and at J to 1 base, leaving 13 bases not matched to a gene. Germline V lookup: CDR1 SNHLY, CDR2 FYNNEI. CDR3 nucleotide sequence: TGTGCCAGCAGTGAACTGCCAGCGGGAGTCGGATCGGCCAAAAACATTCAGTACTTC. This codes for CASSELPAGVGSAKNIQYF.

This clonotype showed up many times. This chain joins TRBV12-3 or TRBV12-4 and TRBJ1-1, with a weak D call TRBD1 (6 bases). V was cut by 5 bases and J by 5 bases, with 12 bases left in between. This CDR3 is built from 13 residues. CDR3 sequence: CASSPRGGTEAFF. CDR3 bases: TGTGCCAGCAGTCCCAGGGGAGGGACTGAAGCTTTCTTT.

This chain uses TRBV6-5 with TRBJ2-1; the match to TRBD2 covers 11 bases. The CDR3 runs to 18 residues. V gave up 6 bases and J gave up 0 bases; unmatched junction bases: 10. The germline V gene has CDR1 MNHEY and CDR2 SVGAGI. The DNA for the CDR3 is TGTGCCAGCAGGCTAGTAGCGGGAGGGCCGGTCTCCTACAATGAGCAGTTCTTC. Protein product: CASRLVAGGPVSYNEQFF.

This clonotype has ten or more counts. The V call is TRBV5-5, the J call TRBJ1-5, with D maybe TRBD1 (5 bases). Germline CDR1 SGHKS, CDR2 YYEKEE (reference sequence). The CDR3 runs 14 residues. Trimming left V 4 bases short and J 4 bases short, with 12 bases between. CDR3 nucleotide sequence: TGTGCCAGCAGCCTCCCCGGGGGGAATCAGCCCCAGCATTTT. Protein product: CASSLPGGNQPQHF.

A few counts support this clonotype. V and J are TRBV12-3 or TRBV12-4 and TRBJ2-1; 7 bases are a match to TRBD2. The CDR3 spans 12 residues. The V gene end was trimmed by 5 bases and the J gene end by 7 bases; junction bases not matched to a gene: 2. The CDR3, as DNA: TGTGCCAGCAGTGGGGGGGTGAATGAGCAGTTCTTC. Protein sequence: CASSGGVNEQFF.

The chain employs TRBV10-3 and TRBJ2-7; D is uncertain. The CDR3 spans 13 residues. V shed 1 base and J shed 3 bases, with 7 bases lying between them. Per the germline V gene, CDR1 is ENHRY and CDR2 is SYGVKD. The CDR3 DNA reads as TGTGCCATCAGTGAGTTACAGAGCTACGAGCAGTACTTC. Its translation is CAISELQSYEQYF.

This clonotype was counted only a few times. The chain combines TRBV12-3 or TRBV12-4 with TRBJ2-4; 9 bases fit TRBD2. The CDR3 has 21 amino acids. After removal of 5 bases from V and 0 bases from J, the junction contained 20 bases not matched to a gene. The CDR3 region has the DNA TGTGCCAGCAGTCCCCTCCGCCCCCCAGCGGGAGGTACATTAGCCAAAAACATTCAGTACTTC. It translates to CASSPLRPPAGGTLAKNIQYF.

This clonotype was detected many times. The chain links TRBV21-1 to TRBJ1-5. TRBV21-1 is a recognized pseudogene. The CDR3 has 14 residues. The CDR3 spells CASSKYHSNQPQHF. DNA for the CDR3: TGTGCCAGCAGCAAATATCATAGCAATCAGCCCCAGCATTTT.

This clonotype was observed a handful of times. V usage is TRBV4-2 and J usage is TRBJ2-3; D is possibly TRBD2 (6 bases). The V gene's germline CDR1 is LGHNA and CDR2 YNFKEQ. This CDR3 has 15 amino acids. V dropped 4 bases and J dropped 0 bases, with 11 bases sitting between them. The CDR3 nucleotides read TGTGCCAGCAGCCTTGATAGCGGAAGCACAGATACGCAGTATTTT. The encoded protein is CASSLDSGSTDTQYF.

The rearrangement uses TRBV29-1 and TRBJ2-3, with unresolved D. V dropped 7 bases and J dropped 2 bases, with 10 bases sitting between them. Germline V gene lookup returns CDR1 SQVTM and CDR2 ANQGSEA. This CDR3 has 12 residues. The CDR3 reads CSAHRDTDTQYF. The CDR3 DNA reads as TGCAGCGCCCATCGAGACACAGATACGCAGTATTTT.

The chain links TRBV11-1 to TRBJ2-3; D might be TRBD1 or TRBD2, each matching 5 bases. The length of the CDR3 is 17 residues. Germline CDR1 and CDR2: SGHAT and FQDESV (reference sequence). Trimming shortened V by 2 bases and J by 1 base, and 16 bases separated the two germline ends. Written as DNA, the CDR3 is TGTGCCAGCAGCTTAACAGGCCGTGTGGGAGGCACAGATACGCAGTATTTT. Translated: CASSLTGRVGGTDTQYF.

A note on this clonotype: A junction end diverges from the germline sequence, so it may reflect a read error. V usage is TRBV2 and J usage is TRBJ1-1; D unresolved. The CDR3 sequence is 13 residues long. Germline V gene sequence: CDR1 SNHLY, CDR2 FYNNEI. CDR3 bases: TGTGCCAGCAGAGGGCAGGCCGACACTGAAACTTTCTTT. It is translated as CASRGQADTETFF.

In its sample, this clonotype was seen a few times. This chain links TRBV6-1 with TRBJ2-2; D uncertain. CDR1 and CDR2 (germline): MNHNS, SASEGT. Deletions cut 6 bases from V and 2 bases from J, with 1 base between. The length of the CDR3 is 11 residues. The CDR3 region has the DNA TGTGCCAGCAGAAACACCGGGGAGCTGTTTTTT. Protein: CASRNTGELFF.

Ten or more counts support this clonotype. The chain has TRBV6-2 or TRBV6-3 and TRBJ1-1, with 8 positions matching TRBD1. Germline CDR1 and CDR2: MNHEY and SVGEGT. The J segment lost 5 bases and the V segment lost 10 bases, leaving 6 bases of the junction unmatched. CDR3 length equals 12 residues. The CDR3 DNA is TGTGCCACTGGGACAGGTTGGACTGAAGCTTTCTTT. Translation: CATGTGWTEAFF.

Ten or more counts support this clonotype. This rearrangement joins TRBV28 to TRBJ1-1; TRBD1 is a possible D gene (6 bases). This CDR3 is built from 15 residues. Germline assignment: CDR1 MDHEN and CDR2 SYDVKM. The V and J ends lost 3 bases and 1 base respectively, with 12 bases between them. The CDR3 sequence: CASSFFGGRNTEAFF. CDR3 coding DNA: TGTGCCAGCAGTTTCTTCGGGGGCCGGAACACTGAAGCTTTCTTT.

This sequence joins TRBV24-1 and TRBJ2-7; TRBD1 might be the D (6 bases). The CDR3 sequence is 20 residues long. Trimming took 0 bases from V and 2 from J, leaving 25 bases between them. Per germline, CDR1 KGHDR and CDR2 SFDVKD. Here the CDR3 DNA reads TGTGCCACCAGTGATTTGCGCCATGGCAGGGGCGGTGTTGGGACCTACGAGCAGTACGTC. The encoded protein is CATSDLRHGRGGVGTYEQYV.

This clonotype was recorded at least ten times. This chain connects TRBV6-2 or TRBV6-3 to TRBJ2-7; the match to TRBD1 covers 10 bases. The germline gives CDR1 MNHEY, CDR2 SVGEGT. J gave up 9 bases and V 2 bases, and 4 bases lay outside the gene matches. The CDR3 totals 13 residues. CDR3 nucleotides: TGTGCCAGCAGTTACGCTGGGGACAGGGGGCAGTACTTC. Translating gives CASSYAGDRGQYF.

This clonotype has just a few counts. This chain joins TRBV13 and TRBJ2-7, with D unclear. Trimming took off 1 base at V and 7 bases at J, with 11 bases between the two ends. Germline lookup yields CDR1 PRHDT and CDR2 FYEKMQ (reference sequence). The CDR3 has 13 residues. The CDR3, as DNA: TGTGCCAGCAGCTTAGAGCAGGTCAATGAGCAGTACGTC. It encodes CASSLEQVNEQYV.

Remarks on this clonotype: The junction shows a germline mismatch at one end, possibly a read error. This chain joins TRBV27 and TRBJ2-1; 8 nucleotides match TRBD2. Germline V lookup: CDR1 MNHEY, CDR2 SMNVEV (reference sequence). This CDR3 spans 16 amino acids. The CDR3 loop is CASTEEREKSYNEQFF. The CDR3 DNA reads TGTGCTAGCACCGAAGAGCGGGAGAAATCTTACAATGAGCAGTTCTTC.

This clonotype was picked up many times. This CDR3 reads CASSYSSSDTQYF. CDR3 nucleotide sequence: TGTGCCAGCAGTTACTCCTCCTCAGATACGCAGTATTTT. The rearrangement uses TRBV6-2 or TRBV6-3 and TRBJ2-3; D gene ambiguous. Trimming removed 0 bases at V and 4 bases at J, with 5 bases between. Per the germline V gene, CDR1 is MNHEY and CDR2 is SVGEGT. This CDR3 spans 13 amino acids.